This record concerns one T cell receptor (beta chain) sequence. Clones were sequenced by immunoSEQ multiplex PCR, and TCRdb holds only the in-frame ones, with some missing. The data hold approximately 22,000 clones, with less than 90% observed a single time. Busulfan-fludarabine conditioning, marrow transplant, and cyclophosphamide on days +3 and +4 were administered. This record comes from a study of T cells after posttransplantation cyclophosphamide. This CDR3 region has 13 residues. Germline V gene lookup returns CDR1 SGHRS and CDR2 YFSETQ. Between the trimmed V and J ends, which lost 3 bases and 3 bases, there was a span of 10 bases.

The rearrangement links TRBV5-1 to TRBJ2-7; tentative D call: TRBD1 (6 bases). The sequence derives from a female patient aged 30 to 40 who received an allogeneic stem cell transplant from an unrelated donor, was CMV-positive, and had no GVHD. The graft donor may be the source of some T cells. The material was PBMCs, obtained after allogeneic stem cell transplant with posttransplant cyclophosphamide. CDR3 residues: CASSSYRDYEQYF. The CDR3 DNA follows: TGCGCCAGCAGCTCGTACAGGGACTACGAGCAGTACTTC.